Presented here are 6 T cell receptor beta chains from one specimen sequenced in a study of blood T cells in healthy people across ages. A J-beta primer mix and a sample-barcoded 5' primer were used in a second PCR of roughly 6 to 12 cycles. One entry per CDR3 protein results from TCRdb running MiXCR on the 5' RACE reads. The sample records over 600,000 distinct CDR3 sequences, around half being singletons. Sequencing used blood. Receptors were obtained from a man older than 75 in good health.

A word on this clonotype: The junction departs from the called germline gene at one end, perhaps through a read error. DNA of the CDR3: TGCAGCGTTGCTCGGGAGGGGGCCTCCTACAATGAGCAGTCCTTC. Encoded protein: CSVAREGASYNEQSF. The chain recombines TRBV29-1 with TRBJ2-1; D perhaps matches TRBD2 (8 bases). CDR1 is SQVTM and CDR2 is ANQGSEA in the germline V gene. The CDR3 has 15 amino acids.

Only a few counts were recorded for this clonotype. In DNA form, the CDR3 reads TGCAGTGCCCCTCTCAGGGCACTGAAGAAGGCTTTCTTT. Encoded protein: CSAPLRALKKAFF. This rearrangement joins TRBV20-1 to TRBJ1-1; possibly TRBD1 for D (5 bases). With 6 bases removed from V and 11 bases from J, the gap between germline ends came to 22 bases. Germline CDR1 DFQATT, CDR2 SNEGSKA (reference sequence). The CDR3 has 13 amino acids.

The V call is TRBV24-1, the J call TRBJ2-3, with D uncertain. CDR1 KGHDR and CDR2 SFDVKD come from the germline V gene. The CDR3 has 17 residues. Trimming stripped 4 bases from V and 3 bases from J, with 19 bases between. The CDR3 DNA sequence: TGTGCCACCAGTGAGGGCGAGGTTAAAATTGGTACAGATACGCAGTATTTT. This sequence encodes CATSEGEVKIGTDTQYF.

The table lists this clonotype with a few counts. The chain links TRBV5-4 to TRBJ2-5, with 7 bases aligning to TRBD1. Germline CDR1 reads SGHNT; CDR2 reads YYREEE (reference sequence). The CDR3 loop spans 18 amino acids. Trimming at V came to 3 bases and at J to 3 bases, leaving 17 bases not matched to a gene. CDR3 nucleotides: TGTGCCAGCAGCTCAGACTTAGGGAGCCGGGACAGAGAAGAGACCCAGTACTTC. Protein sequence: CASSSDLGSRDREETQYF.

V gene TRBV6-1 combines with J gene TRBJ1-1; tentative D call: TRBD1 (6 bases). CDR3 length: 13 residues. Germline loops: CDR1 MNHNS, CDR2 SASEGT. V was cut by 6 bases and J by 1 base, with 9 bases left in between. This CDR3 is CASRQGRNTEAFF. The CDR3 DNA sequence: TGTGCCAGCAGACAGGGAAGGAACACTGAAGCTTTCTTT.

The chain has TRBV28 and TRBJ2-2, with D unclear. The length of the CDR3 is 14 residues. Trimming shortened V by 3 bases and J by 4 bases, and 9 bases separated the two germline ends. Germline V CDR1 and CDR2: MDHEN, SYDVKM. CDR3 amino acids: CASSFRYPTGELFF. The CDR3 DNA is TGTGCCAGCAGTTTTAGATATCCCACCGGGGAGCTGTTTTTT. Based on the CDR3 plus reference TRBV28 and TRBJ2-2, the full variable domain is DVKVTQSSRYLVKRTGEKVFLECVQDMDHENMFWYRQDPGLGLRLIYFSYDVKMKEKGDIPEGYSVSREKKERFSLILESASTNQTSMYLCASSFRYPTGELFFGEGSRLTVL.